This entry is about one T cell receptor beta chain. Participants spanned ages about 18 to 100 years and resided in roughly 22 US areas. The authors' processing: Amplification from reference gene primers served as the basis for estimated nucleated cell counts. Only in-frame clones appear in the TCRdb table, and some are missing; sequencing was by immunoSEQ multiplex PCR. V, J and clone size derive from that table, while D and trimming were established from the DNA sequence. The data hold about 200,000 clones, with 86% observed a single time. These data originate in a study of blood T cell repertoires in COVID-19. In the study overall: The United States, Italy and Spain were the sources of the acute and convalescent COVID-19 samples.

Trimming cost V 7 bases and J 8 bases, with 17 bases left between them. CDR3 length: 12 residues. The germline V gene encodes CDR1 GTSNPN and CDR2 SVGIG (reference sequence). The chain employs TRBV30 and TRBJ1-2; D is possibly TRBD1 (5 bases). The sequencing sample was made of PBMCs or T cells enriched from blood (not recorded which). This receptor was taken from a woman in her 30s who had been exposed to COVID-19. The CDR3, as DNA: TGTGCCTCCCTCCCCTCAGGGTCCGGCTACACCTTC. Amino acids: CASLPSGSGYTF. Full variable domain (missing parts from reference TRBV30 and TRBJ1-2): SQTIHQWPATLVQPVGSPLSLECTVEGTSNPNLYWYRQAAGRGLQLLFYSVGIGQISSEVPQNLSASRPQDRQFILSSKKLLLSDSGFYLCASLPSGSGYTFGSGTRLTVV.